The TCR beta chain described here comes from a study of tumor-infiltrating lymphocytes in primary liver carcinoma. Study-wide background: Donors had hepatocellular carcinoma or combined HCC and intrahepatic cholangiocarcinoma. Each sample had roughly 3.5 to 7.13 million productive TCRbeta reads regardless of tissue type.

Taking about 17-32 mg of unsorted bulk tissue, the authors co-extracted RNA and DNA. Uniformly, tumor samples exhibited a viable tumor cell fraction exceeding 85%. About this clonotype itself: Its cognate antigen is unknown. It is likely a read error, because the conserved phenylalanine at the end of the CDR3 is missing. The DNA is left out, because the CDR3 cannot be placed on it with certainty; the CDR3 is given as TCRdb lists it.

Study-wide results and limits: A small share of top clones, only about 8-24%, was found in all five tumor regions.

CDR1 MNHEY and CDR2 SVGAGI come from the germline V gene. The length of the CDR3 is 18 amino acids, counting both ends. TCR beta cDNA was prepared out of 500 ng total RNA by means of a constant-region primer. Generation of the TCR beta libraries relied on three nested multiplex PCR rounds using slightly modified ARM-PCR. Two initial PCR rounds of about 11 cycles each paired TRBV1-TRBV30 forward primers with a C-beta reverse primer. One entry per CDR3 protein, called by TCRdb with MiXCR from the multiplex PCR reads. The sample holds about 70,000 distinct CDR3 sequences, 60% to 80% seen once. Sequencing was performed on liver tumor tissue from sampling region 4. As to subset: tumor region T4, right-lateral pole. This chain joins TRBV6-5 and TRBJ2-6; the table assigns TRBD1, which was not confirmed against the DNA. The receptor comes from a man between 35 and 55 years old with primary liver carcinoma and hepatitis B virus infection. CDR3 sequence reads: CASSIWTGMKAGANVPTS.